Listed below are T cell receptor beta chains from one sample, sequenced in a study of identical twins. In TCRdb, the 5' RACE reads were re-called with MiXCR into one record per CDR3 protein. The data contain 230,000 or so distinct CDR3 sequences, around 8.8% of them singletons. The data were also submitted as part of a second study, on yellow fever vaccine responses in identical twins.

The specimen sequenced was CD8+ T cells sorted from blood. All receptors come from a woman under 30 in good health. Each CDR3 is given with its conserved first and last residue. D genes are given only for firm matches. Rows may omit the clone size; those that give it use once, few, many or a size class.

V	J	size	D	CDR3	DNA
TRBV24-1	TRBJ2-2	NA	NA	CATSRDSTGELFF	TGTGCCACCAGTCGTGATAGCACCGGGGAGCTGTTTTTT
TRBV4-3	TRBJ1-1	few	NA	CASSQGRTASTEAFF	TGCGCCAGCAGCCAAGGTCGGACAGCGAGCACTGAAGCTTTCTTT
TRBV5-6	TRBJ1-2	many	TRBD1	CASRPTGGRGYTF	TGTGCCAGCAGGCCTACAGGGGGTAGAGGCTACACCTTC
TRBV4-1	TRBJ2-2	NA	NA	CASSQDGTPRTGELFF	TGCGCCAGCAGCCAAGATGGGACACCCAGGACCGGGGAGCTGTTTTTT
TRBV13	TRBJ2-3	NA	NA	CASSLKPDTQYF	TGTGCCAGCAGCTTGAAACCAGATACGCAGTATTTT
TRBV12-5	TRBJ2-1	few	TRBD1	CASGSGTGVYNEQFF	TGTGCTAGTGGCTCCGGGACAGGGGTCTACAATGAGCAGTTCTTC
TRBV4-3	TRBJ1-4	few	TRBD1	CASSQDRDRGEFLLFF	TGCGCCAGCAGCCAAGACCGGGACAGGGGGGAGTTTTTACTGTTTTTT
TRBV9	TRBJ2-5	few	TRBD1	CASSEGAGVQETQYF	TGTGCCAGCAGCGAGGGGGCAGGTGTCCAAGAGACCCAGTACTTC
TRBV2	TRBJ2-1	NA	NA	CASSEGRTYNEQFF	TGTGCCAGCAGTGAAGGTCGGACATACAATGAGCAGTTCTTC
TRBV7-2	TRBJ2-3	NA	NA	CASSLAAADTQYF	TGTGCCAGCAGCTTAGCTGCCGCAGATACGCAGTATTTT
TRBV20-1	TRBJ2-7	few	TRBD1	CSARVQGAQEQYF	TGCAGTGCTAGAGTCCAGGGGGCGCAGGAGCAGTACTTC
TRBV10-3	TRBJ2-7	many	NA	CAISEYISYEQYF	TGTGCCATCAGTGAGTACATCTCCTACGAGCAGTACTTC
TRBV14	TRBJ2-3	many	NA	CASSQGVDYPTDTQYF	TGTGCCAGCAGCCAAGGGGTGGACTACCCCACAGATACGCAGTATTTT
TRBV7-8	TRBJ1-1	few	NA	CASSLGRVKLNTEAFF	TGTGCCAGCAGCTTAGGTAGGGTAAAGTTGAACACTGAAGCTTTCTTT
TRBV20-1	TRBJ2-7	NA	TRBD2	CSARDTSGRAEVPDEQYF	TGCAGTGCTAGAGATACTAGCGGGAGGGCTGAGGTCCCTGACGAGCAGTACTTC
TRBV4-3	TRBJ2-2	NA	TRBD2	CASSQDLLAGTNTGELFF	TGCGCCAGCAGCCAAGATCTACTAGCGGGGACGAACACCGGGGAGCTGTTTTTT
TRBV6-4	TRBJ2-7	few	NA	CASSVGQDYEQYF	TGTGCCAGCAGTGTTGGTCAGGACTACGAGCAGTACTTC
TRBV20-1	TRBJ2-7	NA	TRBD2	CSARVGTSGRENPYEQYF	TGCAGTGCTAGGGTTGGGACTAGCGGGAGGGAAAACCCCTACGAGCAGTACTTC
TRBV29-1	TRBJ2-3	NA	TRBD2	CSVDRREGTDTQYF	TGCAGCGTTGATCGCCGGGAGGGCACAGATACGCAGTATTTT
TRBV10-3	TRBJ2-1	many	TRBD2	CAISPLAGETPYNEQFF	TGTGCCATCAGCCCACTAGCGGGAGAAACCCCCTACAATGAGCAGTTCTTC
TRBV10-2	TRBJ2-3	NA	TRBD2	CASSGLWLAGGPPSDTQYF	TGCGCCAGCAGTGGTCTGTGGCTAGCGGGGGGACCCCCGTCAGATACGCAGTATTTT
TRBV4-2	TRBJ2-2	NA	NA	CASSQEGGGGELFF	TGTGCCAGCAGCCAAGAGGGGGGTGGCGGGGAGCTGTTTTTT
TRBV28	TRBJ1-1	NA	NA	CASCTLDTEAFF	TGTGCCAGCTGCACCTTGGACACTGAAGCTTTCTTT
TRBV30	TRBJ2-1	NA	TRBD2	CAWGVLRGVVYNEQFF	TGTGCCTGGGGGGTTCTTCGGGGGGTCGTTTACAATGAGCAGTTCTTC
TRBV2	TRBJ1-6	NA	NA	CASSGGATLHF	TGTGCCAGCAGTGGTGGGGCTACCCTCCACTTT
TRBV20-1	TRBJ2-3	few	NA	CSASNSLANTDTQYF	TGCAGTGCTAGTAACTCCCTAGCGAACACAGATACGCAGTATTTT
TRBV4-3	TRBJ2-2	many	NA	CASSQEMAHTGELFF	TGCGCCAGCAGCCAAGAAATGGCGCACACCGGGGAGCTGTTTTTT
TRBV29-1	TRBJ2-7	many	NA	CSVDGDDATEQYF	TGCAGCGTTGACGGGGACGATGCTACCGAGCAGTACTTC
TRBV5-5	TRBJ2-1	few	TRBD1	CASSLWARGLNEQFF	TGTGCCAGCAGCTTGTGGGCCAGGGGGCTAAATGAGCAGTTCTTC
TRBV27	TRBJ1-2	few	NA	CASSLDSGHPYGYTF	TGTGCCAGCAGTTTAGACTCAGGCCATCCCTATGGCTACACCTTC
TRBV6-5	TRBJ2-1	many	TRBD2	CASSSLLAGDSYNEQFF	TGTGCCAGCAGTTCCCTGTTAGCGGGAGATTCCTACAATGAGCAGTTCTTC
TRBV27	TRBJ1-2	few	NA	CASWSGLSHYGYTF	TGTGCCAGCTGGTCGGGGCTGAGTCACTATGGCTACACCTTC
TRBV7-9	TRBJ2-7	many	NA	CASAWTAYEQYF	TGTGCCAGCGCCTGGACTGCCTACGAGCAGTACTTC
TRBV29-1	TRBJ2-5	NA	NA	CSVDRGAPQETQYF	TGCAGCGTTGATCGGGGTGCCCCCCAAGAGACCCAGTACTTC
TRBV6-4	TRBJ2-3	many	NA	CASSEDGERDTQYF	TGTGCCAGCAGTGAGGACGGAGAAAGGGATACGCAGTATTTT
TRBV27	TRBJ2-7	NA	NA	CASRGRLGYEQYF	TGTGCCAGCAGGGGACGTCTAGGGTACGAGCAGTACTTC
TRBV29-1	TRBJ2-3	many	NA	CSVDPGSDTQYF	TGCAGCGTGGACCCGGGCTCAGATACGCAGTATTTT
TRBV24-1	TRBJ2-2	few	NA	CATLGSGELFF	TGTGCCACCCTAGGGTCCGGGGAGCTGTTTTTT
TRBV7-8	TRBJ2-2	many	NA	CASSRRDAANTGELFF	TGTGCCAGCAGCAGACGGGACGCCGCGAACACCGGGGAGCTGTTTTTT
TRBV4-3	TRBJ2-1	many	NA	CASSQDRAASYNEQFF	TGCGCCAGCAGCCAAGATAGGGCAGCCTCCTACAATGAGCAGTTCTTC
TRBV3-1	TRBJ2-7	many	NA	CASSPRIARGDEQYF	TGTGCCAGCAGCCCCCGGATAGCGCGAGGTGACGAGCAGTACTTC
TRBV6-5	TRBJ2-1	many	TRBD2	CASSSGLAGGPGNEQFF	TGTGCCAGCAGTTCGGGACTAGCGGGAGGGCCAGGCAATGAGCAGTTCTTC